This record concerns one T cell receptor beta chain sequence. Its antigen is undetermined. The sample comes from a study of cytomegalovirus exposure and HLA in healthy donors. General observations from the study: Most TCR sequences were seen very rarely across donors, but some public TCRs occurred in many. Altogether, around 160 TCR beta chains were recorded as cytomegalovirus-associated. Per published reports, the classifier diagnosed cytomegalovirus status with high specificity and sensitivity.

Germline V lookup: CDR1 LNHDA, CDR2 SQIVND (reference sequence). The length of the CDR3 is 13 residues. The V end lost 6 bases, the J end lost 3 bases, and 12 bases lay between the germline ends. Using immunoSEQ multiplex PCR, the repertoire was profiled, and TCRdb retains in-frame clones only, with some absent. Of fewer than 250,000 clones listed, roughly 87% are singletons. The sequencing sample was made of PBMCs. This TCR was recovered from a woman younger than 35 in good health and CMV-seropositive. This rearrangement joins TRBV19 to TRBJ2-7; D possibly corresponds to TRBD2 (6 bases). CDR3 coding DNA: TGTGCCAGTAGCTTTAGCGGAAACTACGAGCAGTACTTC. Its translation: CASSFSGNYEQYF.